One T cell receptor (beta chain) is described in this entry. The antigen is not known. This table comes from immunoSEQ multiplex PCR, and its TCRdb copy is limited to in-frame clones, with some not included. Among about 140,000 clones listed, approximately 92% were seen once. The data derive from a study of T cell responses to AZD1222 COVID-19 vaccine. Whole-study findings and limits: A rise in Spike-specific TCR breadth and depth followed two AZD1222 doses. Of the AZD1222 recipients, only 5 to 7 were seropositive at baseline.

This sample comprised peripheral blood, obtained on day 0 of AZD1222 vaccination. This receptor was taken from an adult in good health.

The CDR3 DNA sequence: TGTGCCAGCAGCTTAAGGTATAGCGGGAGCCAAGGGCCCTACGAGCAGTACTTC. Encoded protein: CASSLRYSGSQGPYEQYF. The genes are TRBV7-4 and TRBJ2-7; 9 positions agree with TRBD2. CDR1 is SGHVT, CDR2 SQSDAQ, per germline. V trimming: 2 bases; J trimming: 2 bases; junction bases outside the gene matches: 13. CDR3 length: 18 amino acids.